These 6 T cell receptor beta chains share one sample of origin, sequenced in a study of blood T cell repertoires in COVID-19. Sequenced by immunoSEQ multiplex PCR; TCRdb stores in-frame clones only, minus some. Of roughly 150,000 clones in the sample, roughly four fifths were seen once. The specimen was peripheral blood. These receptors all stem from a man aged 55 to 70 with active or convalescent COVID-19.

This rearrangement joins TRBV11-2 to TRBJ2-1; perhaps TRBD1 as D (5 bases). Germline assignment: CDR1 SGHAT and CDR2 FQNNGV. The V gene lost 0 bases and the J gene lost 2 bases, with 23 bases spanning the gap. The CDR3 covers 20 residues. CDR3 residues: CASSLDPGLWGQPTYNEQFF. CDR3 DNA: TGTGCCAGCAGCTTAGATCCTGGATTGTGGGGCCAACCGACCTACAATGAGCAGTTCTTC. Variable domain in full (rest from reference TRBV11-2 and TRBJ2-1): EAGVAQSPRYKIIEKRQSVAFWCNPISGHATLYWYQQILGQGPKLLIQFQNNGVVDDSQLPKDRFSAERLKGVDSTLKIQPAKLEDSAVYLCASSLDPGLWGQPTYNEQFFGPGTRLTVL.

This chain connects TRBV5-4 to TRBJ1-4, with D possibly matching TRBD1 (5 bases). Germline lookup yields CDR1 SGHNT and CDR2 YYREEE (reference sequence). This CDR3 region has 14 residues. Trimming left V 2 bases short and J 6 bases short, with 11 bases between. The CDR3 loop is CASSFGGYYEKLFF. CDR3 DNA sequence: TGTGCCAGCAGCTTCGGGGGGTACTATGAAAAACTGTTTTTT.

The rearrangement joins TRBV10-2 to TRBJ2-7; 7 bases map to TRBD2. Germline assignment: CDR1 WSHSY and CDR2 SAAADI. The CDR3 consists of 14 residues. V was clipped by 6 bases and J by 6 bases; unmatched bases: 11. The CDR3 coding sequence is TGCGCCAGCAGGGAACCGGGACTATCTTCCGAGCAGTACTTC. This sequence encodes CASREPGLSSEQYF.

This rearrangement joins TRBV4-1 to TRBJ2-6; 7 nucleotides align to TRBD1. CDR3 length equals 21 residues. CDR1 MGHRA and CDR2 YSYEKL come from the germline V gene. V was pared by 0 bases and J by 6 bases, with 20 bases of the junction left unmatched. The chain's CDR3 is CASSQESFGTVSRGEANVLTF. Written as DNA, the CDR3 is TGCGCCAGCAGCCAAGAAAGTTTTGGGACAGTCTCCCGAGGCGAGGCCAACGTCCTGACTTTC.

The V call is TRBV7-9, the J call TRBJ1-1; D not resolved. The CDR3 contains 15 residues. The ends were cut back, 1 base at V and 1 base at J, with 10 bases in the middle. Germline V lookup: CDR1 SEHNR, CDR2 FQNEAQ (reference sequence). The CDR3 DNA reads TGTGCCAGCAGCTTAGGTTCCGGAGGGAACACTGAAGCTTTCTTT. Its translation: CASSLGSGGNTEAFF. Looking up the rest from reference TRBV7-9 and TRBJ1-1 gives the full variable domain: DTGVSQNPRHKITKRGQNVTFRCDPISEHNRLYWYRQTLGQGPEFLTYFQNEAQLEKSRLLSDRFSAERPKGSFSTLEIQRTEQGDSAMYLCASSLGSGGNTEAFFGQGTRLTVV.

This clone has just one count. This chain uses TRBV29-1 with TRBJ1-5, with TRBD1 as a possible D gene (5 bases). CDR1 is SQVTM, CDR2 ANQGSEA, per germline. Trimming shortened V by 4 bases and J by 7 bases, and 14 bases separated the two germline ends. The CDR3 consists of 13 residues. CDR3 nucleotides: TGCAGCGTTGTTTCCAGGGCCGGACAGCCCCAGCATTTT. Encoded protein: CSVVSRAGQPQHF.